This T cell receptor beta chain was recovered during a study of identical twins. The CDR3 is 13 residues long. CDR1 MGHDK and CDR2 SYGVNS come from the germline V gene. Trimming took 6 bases from V and 5 from J, leaving 11 bases between them. This clonotype was counted a few times. Antigen specificity is unknown. Template switching introduced a universal primer site, and the cDNA bore unique molecular identifiers. Via MiXCR, TCRdb re-called the 5' RACE reads, giving one row per CDR3 protein. The sample contains hundreds of thousands of distinct CDR3 sequences, less than 9% of which appear only once. Whole-study results and caveats: Findings depended on cross-sectional statistics rather than tracking the same donors. Whereas memory repertoires showed no such difference, abundant cord blood beta clonotypes carried fewer insertions.

These records were also assigned to another study, of yellow fever vaccine responses in identical twins. As reported in that work: Vaccine-induced T cell responses in twins were reportedly observed to appear partly convergent, partly personalized.

Sequencing was done on a sample of memory (CD45RO+) T cells sorted from blood. This receptor was identified in a woman younger than 35 in good health. The chain links TRBV25-1 to TRBJ2-1; unclear D gene. The CDR3 region has the DNA TGTGCCAGCAGCGGCCGACTTGACAATGAGCAGTTCTTC. Its translation: CASSGRLDNEQFF. Together with reference TRBV25-1 and TRBJ2-1, the CDR3 gives the full variable domain: EADIYQTPRYLVIGTGKKITLECSQTMGHDKMYWYQQDPGMELHLIHYSYGVNSTEKGDLSSESTVSRIRTEHFPLTLESARPSHTSQYLCASSGRLDNEQFFGPGTRLTVL.